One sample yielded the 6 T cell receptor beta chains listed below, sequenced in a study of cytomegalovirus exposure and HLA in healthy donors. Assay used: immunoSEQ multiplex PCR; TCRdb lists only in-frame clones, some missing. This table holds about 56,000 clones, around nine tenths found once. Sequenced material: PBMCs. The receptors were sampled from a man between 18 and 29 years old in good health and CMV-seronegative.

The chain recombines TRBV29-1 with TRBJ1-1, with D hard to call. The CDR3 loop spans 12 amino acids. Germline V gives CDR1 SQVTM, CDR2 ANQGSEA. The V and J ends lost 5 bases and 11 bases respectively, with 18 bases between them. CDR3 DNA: TGCAGCGTTCTTCGGGAAGAACCGCAGGCTTTCTTT. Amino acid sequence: CSVLREEPQAFF.

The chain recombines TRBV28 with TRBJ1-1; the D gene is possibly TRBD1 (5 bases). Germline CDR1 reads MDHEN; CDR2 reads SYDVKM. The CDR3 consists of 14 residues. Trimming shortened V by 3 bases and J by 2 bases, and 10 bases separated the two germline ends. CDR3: CASSFAGSNTEAFF. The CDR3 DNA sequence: TGTGCCAGCAGTTTCGCAGGGTCTAACACTGAAGCTTTCTTT.

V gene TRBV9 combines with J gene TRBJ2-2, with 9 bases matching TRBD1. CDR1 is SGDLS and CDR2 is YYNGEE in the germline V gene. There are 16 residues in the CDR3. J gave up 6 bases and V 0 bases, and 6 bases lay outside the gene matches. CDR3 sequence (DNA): TGTGCCAGCAGCGTAGTACGGGACAGGGCGCCCGGGGAGCTGTTTTTT. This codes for CASSVVRDRAPGELFF.

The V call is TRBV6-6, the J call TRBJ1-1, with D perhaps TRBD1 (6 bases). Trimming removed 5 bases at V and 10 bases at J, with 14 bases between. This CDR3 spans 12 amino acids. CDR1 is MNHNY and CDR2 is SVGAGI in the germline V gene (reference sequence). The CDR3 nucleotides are TGTGCCAGCAGTCGAAACAGGGTCGCAGCTTTCTTT. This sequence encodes CASSRNRVAAFF.

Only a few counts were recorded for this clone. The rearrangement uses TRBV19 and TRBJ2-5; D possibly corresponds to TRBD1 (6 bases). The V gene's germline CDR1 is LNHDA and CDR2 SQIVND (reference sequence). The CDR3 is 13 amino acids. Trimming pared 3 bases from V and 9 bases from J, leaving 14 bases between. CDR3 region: CASSIGREGAQYF. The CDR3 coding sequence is TGTGCCAGTAGTATCGGACGAGAGGGGGCCCAGTACTTC.

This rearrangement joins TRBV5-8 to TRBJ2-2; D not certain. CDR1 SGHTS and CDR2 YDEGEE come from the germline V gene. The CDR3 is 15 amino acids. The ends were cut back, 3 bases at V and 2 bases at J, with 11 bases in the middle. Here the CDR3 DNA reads TGTGCCAGCAGCTATCCCAGGATAAACACCGGGGAGCTGTTTTTT. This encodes CASSYPRINTGELFF.